This T cell receptor beta chain was obtained from a study of vaccination effects on CD4 cells after COVID-19. In regard to this clone: Its antigen is still unknown.

The repertoire was sequenced with immunoSEQ multiplex PCR; TCRdb's copy has only in-frame clones and lacks some. The profile shows approximately 30,000 clones, around 80% of them singletons. CD4+ T cells specific for antigen were expanded with viral peptide pools by the ViraFEST assay before sequencing. It was after roughly 11 days of culture that CD4+ T cells were isolated. Either the BNT162b2 or mRNA-1273 vaccine was given to participants in two doses. Wells containing two million PBMC each were cultured with roughly 10 IU/ml IL-2 and approximately 10 ug/ml peptides. The CDR3 has 14 amino acids. The germline CDR1 and CDR2 sequences are KGHDR and SFDVKD. V lost 2 bases and J lost 5; bases outside the gene matches: 4.

V gene TRBV24-1 combines with J gene TRBJ1-2; 7 positions agree with TRBD1. The origin of this receptor is a human donor who received a COVID-19 vaccine. Some clones in this sample may be carry-over from other donors' samples. The source material was CD4+ T cells from PBMCs cultured with HCoV-NL63 spike peptides, sampled after COVID-19 vaccination. The CDR3 reads CATSDSLTGYGYTF. The DNA of the CDR3 is TGTGCCACCAGTGATTCCTTGACAGGGTATGGCTACACCTTC.